This TCR beta chain is from a study of blood T cell repertoires in COVID-19. As for the study in general: Sites across the United States, Italy and Spain contributed samples from acute and convalescent COVID-19. PBMCs, B-cell-depleted T cells, or T cells provided the cDNA or gDNA that made up the material.

Here immunoSEQ multiplex PCR was the method, and the copy in TCRdb shows in-frame clones only, minus some. The repertoire holds 45,000 to 65,000 clones, around four fifths seen once, with around 9.6% in the top ten. This clonotype was sampled from a man aged 30 to 45 with COVID-19, enrolled during active disease. What was sequenced was peripheral blood.

The CDR3 DNA reads as TGTGCCAGCAGCTTGGGACTAGCGGATTACGAGCAGTACTTC. Translation: CASSLGLADYEQYF. The genes are TRBV5-4 and TRBJ2-7, with 9 bases lining up with TRBD2. V was pared by 0 bases and J by 4 bases, with 2 bases of the junction left unmatched. Germline V gives CDR1 SGHNT, CDR2 YYREEE (reference sequence). CDR3 length: 14 residues.